This TCR beta chain was observed in a study of vaccination effects on CD4 cells after COVID-19 (dated 2022 in TCRdb). For the wider study: Post-vaccine samples across the study were collected a median of 72 days after the second dose, with a range of 14 to 241. The study compared SARS-CoV-2 spike-specific CD4+ TCR repertoires before and after mRNA vaccination in COVID-19 convalescent patients and infection-naive vaccine recipients. The full study included some 10 COVID-19 convalescent patients and several SARS-CoV-2-naive healthy vaccine recipients. Cultures from other donors in the study were sequenced using the Oncomine TCR Beta short-read assay on an Illumina iSeq 100. The study at large found these results: Clones induced by infection and clones induced by vaccination both contracted markedly at late timepoints after vaccination, which fits with T cell responses waning over time. Limitations of the study were the small number of convalescent patients and the absence of early post-infection timepoints. Among healthy vaccine recipients, nearly all vaccine-induced clones were SARS-CoV-2 mono-reactive, and only 1 of 255 was cross-reactive with common cold coronaviruses.

In the ViraFEST assay, PBMC were stimulated with viral peptide pools, and TCR sequencing was then used to find antigen-specific CD4+ T cell clonotypes based on their expansion. After about 10 days of culture, CD4+ T cells were isolated with the EasySep CD4+ T cell isolation kit. Each participant received two doses of an mRNA SARS-CoV-2 vaccine, either BNT162b2 or mRNA-1273. None of the healthy vaccine recipients had a prior SARS-CoV-2 infection, which was confirmed by nucleocapsid antibody tests that came back negative both before and after vaccination. Each well held 1.5 million to 2 million PBMC cultured in IMDM containing around 5.1% human AB serum, about 10 IU/ml IL-2 and gentamicin, along with roughly 10 ug/ml peptides. On days 3 and 7, half of the culture medium was replaced with fresh IL-2-containing medium. Unless noted otherwise, every peptide stimulation condition was grown in triplicate wells. Using Ficoll-Paque Plus gradient centrifugation, PBMC were separated from whole blood and then either used fresh or cryopreserved at -140C. The overlapping peptide pools covered the spike proteins of SARS-CoV-2 as well as those of the common cold coronaviruses HCoV-NL63, HCoV-OC43 and HCoV-229E. Genomic DNA was extracted from cultured CD4+ T cells with the QIAamp micro DNA kit.

As for this clone: No cognate antigen has been identified for it. It has no much larger one-base neighbor in the sample; base qualities were not kept.

From a lookup of the germline V gene, CDR1 and CDR2 are MGHRA and YSYEKL. V ends up 1 base short and J 7 bases short, with an unmatched junction base count of 9. Measured from the cysteine to the phenylalanine, the CDR3 is 18 residues long. The sequence is cut down to CDR3 DNA, 54 bases in frame from base 1. Libraries were prepared through the immunoSEQ multiplex PCR assay. TCR beta CDR3 sequencing was performed on DNA from the cultured, isolated CD4+ T cells. Per the original workflow: The analysis removed non-productive TCR sequences, trimmed reads to the CDR3 region, and retained only CDR3s that were 7 or more amino acids long. Antigen-specific clonotypes were identified using the MANAFEST web app by comparison of expansion in peptide wells against reference cultures. For clones to be considered positive, expansion at FDR<0.05 versus reference and all other wells, an odds ratio above 5, and a frequency above 0.1% in two replicate wells were required. A clonotype was called cross-reactive if it was significantly expanded both in SARS-CoV-2 spike wells and in at least one common cold coronavirus spike condition. CDR3 similarity was assessed by Levenshtein distance using the stringdist R package, and unrooted trees were constructed with ape in R 3.6.1. The source is immuneACCESS, and TCRdb retained only in-frame sequences with V and J called. Part of the clones is not carried over; for the studies checked, unresolved V genes explain less than half of this, and the remainder is unexplained. Clone size and the V and J calls come from that table; the DNA yielded D and trimming. The sample profile shows 30,000 to 40,000 clones; around three quarters of them were found once. Approximately 12% of the sample is held by the ten biggest clonotypes.

The specimen was CD4+ T cells from PBMCs cultured with HCoV-229E spike peptides, collected after COVID-19 vaccination. The cell subset or site label here, explained by the study, means: HCoV-229E spike overlapping peptide pool stimulation. This chain is built from TRBV4-1 and TRBJ2-2, and TRBD2 matches 13 of the central bases. The clonotype comes from a human donor who received a COVID-19 vaccine. The CDR3 region: CASSQGLAGGSEVGELFF. The DNA reads as follows: TGCGCCAGCAGCCAAGGACTAGCGGGGGGTTCTGAGGTCGGGGAGCTGTTTTTT.